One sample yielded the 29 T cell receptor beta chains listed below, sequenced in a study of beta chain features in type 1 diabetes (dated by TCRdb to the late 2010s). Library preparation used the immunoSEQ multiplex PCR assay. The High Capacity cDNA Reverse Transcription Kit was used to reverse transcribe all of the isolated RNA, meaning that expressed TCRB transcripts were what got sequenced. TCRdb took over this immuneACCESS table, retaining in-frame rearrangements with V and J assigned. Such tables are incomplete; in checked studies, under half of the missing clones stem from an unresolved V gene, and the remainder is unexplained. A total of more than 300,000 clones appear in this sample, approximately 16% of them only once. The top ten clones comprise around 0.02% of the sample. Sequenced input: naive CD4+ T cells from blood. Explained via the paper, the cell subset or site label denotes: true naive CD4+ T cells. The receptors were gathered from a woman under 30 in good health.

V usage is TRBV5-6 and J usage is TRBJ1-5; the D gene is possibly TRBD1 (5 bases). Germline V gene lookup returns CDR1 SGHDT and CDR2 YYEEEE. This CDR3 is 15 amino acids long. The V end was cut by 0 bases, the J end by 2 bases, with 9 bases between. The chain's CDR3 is CASSLAGPRNQPQHF. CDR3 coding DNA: TGTGCCAGCAGCTTGGCAGGGCCGCGCAATCAGCCCCAGCATTTT.

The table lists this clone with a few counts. CDR3 amino acids: CAWSVSGTGGKLFF. The DNA for the CDR3 is TGTGCCTGGAGTGTATCCGGGACGGGGGGAAAACTGTTTTTT. This chain connects TRBV30 to TRBJ1-4; weak D call: TRBD1 (5 bases). Looked up from germline, CDR1 is GTSNPN and CDR2 is SVGIG (reference sequence). This CDR3 spans 14 amino acids. V was trimmed by 0 bases and J by 10 bases, leaving 15 bases between them.

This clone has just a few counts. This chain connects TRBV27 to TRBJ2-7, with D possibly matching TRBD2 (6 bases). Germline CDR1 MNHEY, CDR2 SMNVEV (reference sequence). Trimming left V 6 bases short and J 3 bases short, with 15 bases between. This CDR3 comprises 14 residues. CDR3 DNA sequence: TGTGCCAGCAGGCCGTCTAGGACTATCTACGAGCAGTACTTC. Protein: CASRPSRTIYEQYF.

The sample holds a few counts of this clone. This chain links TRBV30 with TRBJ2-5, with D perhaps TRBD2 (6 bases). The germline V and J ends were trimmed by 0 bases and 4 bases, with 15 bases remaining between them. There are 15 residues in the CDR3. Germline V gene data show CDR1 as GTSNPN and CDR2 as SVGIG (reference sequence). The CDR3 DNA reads TGTGCCTGGAGTGTCGGTGGGGGGAGGCCAGAGACCCAGTACTTC. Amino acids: CAWSVGGGRPETQYF.

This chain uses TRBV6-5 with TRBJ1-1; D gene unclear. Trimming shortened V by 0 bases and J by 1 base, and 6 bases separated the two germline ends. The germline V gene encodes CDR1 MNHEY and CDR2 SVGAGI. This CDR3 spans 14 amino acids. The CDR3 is CASSYSASNTEAFF. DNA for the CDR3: TGTGCCAGCAGTTACTCAGCGTCGAACACTGAAGCTTTCTTT.

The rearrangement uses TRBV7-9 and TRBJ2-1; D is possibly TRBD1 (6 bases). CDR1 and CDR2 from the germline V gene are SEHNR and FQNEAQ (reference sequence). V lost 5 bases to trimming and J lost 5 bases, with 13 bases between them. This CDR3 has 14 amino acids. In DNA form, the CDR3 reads TGTGCCAGCAGCCTACAGGGTCAAAACAATGAGCAGTTCTTC. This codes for CASSLQGQNNEQFF.

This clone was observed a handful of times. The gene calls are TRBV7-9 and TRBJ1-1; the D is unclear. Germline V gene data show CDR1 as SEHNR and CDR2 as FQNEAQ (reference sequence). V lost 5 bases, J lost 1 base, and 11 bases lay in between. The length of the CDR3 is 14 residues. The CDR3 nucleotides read TGTGCCAGCAGCCCCGGACGGGGGAACACTGAAGCTTTCTTT. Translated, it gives CASSPGRGNTEAFF.

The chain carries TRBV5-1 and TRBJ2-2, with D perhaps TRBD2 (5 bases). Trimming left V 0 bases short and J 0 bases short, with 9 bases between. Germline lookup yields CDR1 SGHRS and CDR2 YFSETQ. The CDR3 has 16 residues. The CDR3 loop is CASSLAPGTNTGELFF. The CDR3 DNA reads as TGCGCCAGCAGCTTGGCCCCCGGGACGAACACCGGGGAGCTGTTTTTT.

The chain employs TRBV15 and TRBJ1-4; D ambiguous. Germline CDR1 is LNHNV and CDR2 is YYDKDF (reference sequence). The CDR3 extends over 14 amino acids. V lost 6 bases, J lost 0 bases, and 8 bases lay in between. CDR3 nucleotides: TGTGCCACCAGTCGAACAGCAACTAATGAAAAACTGTTTTTT. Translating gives CATSRTATNEKLFF.

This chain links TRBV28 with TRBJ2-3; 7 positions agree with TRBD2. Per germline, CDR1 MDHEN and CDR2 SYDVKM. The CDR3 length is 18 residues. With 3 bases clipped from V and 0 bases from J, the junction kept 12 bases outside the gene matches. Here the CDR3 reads CASSLFSSGSSSTDTQYF. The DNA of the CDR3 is TGTGCCAGCAGTTTGTTTTCTAGCGGATCTTCTAGCACAGATACGCAGTATTTT.

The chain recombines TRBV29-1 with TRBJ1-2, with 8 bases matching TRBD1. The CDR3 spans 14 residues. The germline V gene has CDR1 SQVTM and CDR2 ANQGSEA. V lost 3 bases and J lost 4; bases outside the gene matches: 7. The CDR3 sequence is CSVEGWQGAYGYTF. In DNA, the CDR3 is TGCAGCGTTGAGGGATGGCAGGGGGCCTATGGCTACACCTTC.

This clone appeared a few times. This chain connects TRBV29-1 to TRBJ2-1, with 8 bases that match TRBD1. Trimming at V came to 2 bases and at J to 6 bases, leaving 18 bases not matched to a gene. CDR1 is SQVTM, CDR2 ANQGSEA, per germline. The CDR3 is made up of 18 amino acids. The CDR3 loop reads CSVESEQGVGGGRNEQFF. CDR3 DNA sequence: TGCAGCGTTGAATCTGAACAGGGGGTGGGGGGTGGACGCAATGAGCAGTTCTTC.

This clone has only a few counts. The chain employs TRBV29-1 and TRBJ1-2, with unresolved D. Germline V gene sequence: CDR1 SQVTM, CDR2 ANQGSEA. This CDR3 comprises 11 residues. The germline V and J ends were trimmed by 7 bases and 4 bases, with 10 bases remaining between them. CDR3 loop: CSGGSLYGYTF. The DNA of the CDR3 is TGCAGCGGCGGGAGCCTCTATGGCTACACCTTC.

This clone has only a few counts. The CDR3 DNA reads TGTGCCAGCAGTTCCGACAGGGGTAGCGAGCAGTACTTC. Residues: CASSSDRGSEQYF. J is TRBJ2-7 and V is TRBV27; 8 nucleotides agree with TRBD1. This CDR3 region has 13 residues. CDR1 is MNHEY and CDR2 is SMNVEV in the germline V gene (reference sequence). V lost 4 bases and J lost 6; bases outside the gene matches: 5.

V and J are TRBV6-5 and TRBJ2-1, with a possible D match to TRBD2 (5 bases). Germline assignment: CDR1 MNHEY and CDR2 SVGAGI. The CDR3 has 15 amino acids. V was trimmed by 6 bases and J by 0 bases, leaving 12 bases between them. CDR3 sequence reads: CASSPLGSSYNEQFF. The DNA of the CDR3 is TGTGCCAGCAGCCCCCTAGGGAGCTCCTACAATGAGCAGTTCTTC.

The CDR3 is CAWSSGDRQPQHF. The CDR3 nucleotides read TGTGCCTGGAGTAGCGGGGACCGGCAGCCCCAGCATTTT. The chain uses TRBV30 and TRBJ1-5; D is possibly TRBD1 (5 bases). This CDR3 spans 13 amino acids. Between the trimmed V and J ends, which lost 2 bases and 7 bases, there was a span of 12 bases. Germline V gene sequence: CDR1 GTSNPN, CDR2 SVGIG (reference sequence).

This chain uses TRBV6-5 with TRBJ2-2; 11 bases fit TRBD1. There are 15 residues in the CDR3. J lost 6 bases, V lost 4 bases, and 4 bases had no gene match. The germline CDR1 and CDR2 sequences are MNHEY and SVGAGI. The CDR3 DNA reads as TGTGCCAGCAGTTCGTGGACAGGGGGCTCCGGGGAGCTGTTTTTT. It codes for CASSSWTGGSGELFF.

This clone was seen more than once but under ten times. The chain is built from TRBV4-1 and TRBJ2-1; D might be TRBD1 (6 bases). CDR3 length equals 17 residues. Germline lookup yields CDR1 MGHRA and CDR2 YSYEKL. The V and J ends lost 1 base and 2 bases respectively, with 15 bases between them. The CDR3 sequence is CASSQGGQGLTYNEQFF. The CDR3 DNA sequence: TGCGCCAGCAGCCAAGGGGGGCAGGGGTTGACCTACAATGAGCAGTTCTTC.

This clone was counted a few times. This CDR3 is CASSAGWREITDTQYF. CDR3 sequence (DNA): TGTGCCAGCAGTGCCGGGTGGCGGGAGATTACAGATACGCAGTATTTT. The chain recombines TRBV25-1 with TRBJ2-3, with 7 bases fitting TRBD2. The V segment lost 4 bases and the J segment 3 bases; nucleotides outside the gene matches: 10. CDR3 length equals 16 residues. CDR1 is MGHDK and CDR2 is SYGVNS in the germline V gene.

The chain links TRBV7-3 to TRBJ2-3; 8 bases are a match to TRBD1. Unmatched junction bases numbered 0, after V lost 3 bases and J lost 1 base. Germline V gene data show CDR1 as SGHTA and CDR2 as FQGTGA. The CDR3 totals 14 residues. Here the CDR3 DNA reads TGTGCCAGCAGCTTCAGGGGGCGCACAGATACGCAGTATTTT. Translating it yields CASSFRGRTDTQYF. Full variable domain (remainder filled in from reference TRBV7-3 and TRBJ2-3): GAGVSQTPSNKVTEKGKYVELRCDPISGHTALYWYRQSLGQGPEFLIYFQGTGAADDSGLPNDRFFAVRPEGSVSTLKIQRTERGDSAVYLCASSFRGRTDTQYFGPGTRLTVL.

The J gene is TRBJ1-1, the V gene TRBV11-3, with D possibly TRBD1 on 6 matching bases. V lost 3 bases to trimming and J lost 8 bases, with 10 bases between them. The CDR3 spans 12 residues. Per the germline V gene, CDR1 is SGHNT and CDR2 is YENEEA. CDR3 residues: CASSFGGGEAFF. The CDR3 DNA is TGTGCCAGCAGCTTCGGGGGGGGCGAAGCTTTCTTT.

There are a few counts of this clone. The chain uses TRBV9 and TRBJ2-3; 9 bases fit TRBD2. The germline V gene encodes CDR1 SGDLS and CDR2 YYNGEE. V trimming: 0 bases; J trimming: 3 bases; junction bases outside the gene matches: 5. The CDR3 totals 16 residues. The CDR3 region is CASSVGVAGGTDTQYF. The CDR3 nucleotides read TGTGCCAGCAGCGTAGGGGTTGCGGGAGGGACAGATACGCAGTATTTT. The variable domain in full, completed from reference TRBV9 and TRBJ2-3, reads DSGVTQTPKHLITATGQRVTLRCSPRSGDLSVYWYQQSLDQGLQFLIQYYNGEERAKGNILERFSAQQFPDLHSELNLSSLELGDSALYFCASSVGVAGGTDTQYFGPGTRLTVL.

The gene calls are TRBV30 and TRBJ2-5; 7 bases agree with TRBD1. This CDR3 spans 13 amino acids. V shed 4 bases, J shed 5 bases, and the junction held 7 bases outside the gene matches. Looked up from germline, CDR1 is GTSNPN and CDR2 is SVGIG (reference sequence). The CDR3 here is CAWNKQGIETQYF. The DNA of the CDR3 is TGTGCCTGGAACAAACAGGGGATCGAGACCCAGTACTTC.

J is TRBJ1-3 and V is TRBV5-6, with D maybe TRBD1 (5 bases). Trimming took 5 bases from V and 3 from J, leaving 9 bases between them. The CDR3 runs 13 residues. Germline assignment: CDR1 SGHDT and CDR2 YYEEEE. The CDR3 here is CASSRTLGNTIYF. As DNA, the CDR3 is TGTGCCAGCAGTCGGACACTTGGAAACACCATATATTTT. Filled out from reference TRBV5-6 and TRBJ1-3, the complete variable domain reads DAGVTQSPTHLIKTRGQQVTLRCSPKSGHDTVSWYQQALGQGPQFIFQYYEEEERQRGNFPDRFSGHQFPNYSSELNVNALLLGDSALYLCASSRTLGNTIYFGEGSWLTVV.

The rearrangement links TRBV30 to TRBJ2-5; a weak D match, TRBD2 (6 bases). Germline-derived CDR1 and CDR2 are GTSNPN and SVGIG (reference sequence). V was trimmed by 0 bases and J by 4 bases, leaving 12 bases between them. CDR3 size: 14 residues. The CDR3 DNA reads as TGTGCCTGGAGTGTATGGGGAGGTGGAGAGACCCAGTACTTC. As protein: CAWSVWGGGETQYF.

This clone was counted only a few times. As DNA, the CDR3 is TGTGCCAGCAGCCTCTCACACCCCTACGAGCAGTACTTC. It specifies CASSLSHPYEQYF. The rearrangement uses TRBV7-3 and TRBJ2-7; D gene uncertain. Looked up from germline, CDR1 is SGHTA and CDR2 is FQGTGA. The CDR3 spans 13 residues. V was cut by 5 bases and J by 2 bases, with 10 bases left in between.

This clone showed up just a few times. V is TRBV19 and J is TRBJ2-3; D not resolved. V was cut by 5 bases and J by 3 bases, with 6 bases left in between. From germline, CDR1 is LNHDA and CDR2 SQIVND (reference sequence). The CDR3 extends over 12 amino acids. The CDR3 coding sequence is TGTGCCAGTAGTCGGTTAACAGATACGCAGTATTTT. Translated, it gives CASSRLTDTQYF.

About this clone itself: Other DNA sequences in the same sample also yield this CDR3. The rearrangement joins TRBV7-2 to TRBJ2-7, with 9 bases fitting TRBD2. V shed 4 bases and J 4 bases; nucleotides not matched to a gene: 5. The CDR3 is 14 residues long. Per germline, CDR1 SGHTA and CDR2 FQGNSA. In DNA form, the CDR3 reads TGTGCCAGCAGCTCCTTAGCGGGAGCATACGAGCAGTACTTC. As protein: CASSSLAGAYEQYF.

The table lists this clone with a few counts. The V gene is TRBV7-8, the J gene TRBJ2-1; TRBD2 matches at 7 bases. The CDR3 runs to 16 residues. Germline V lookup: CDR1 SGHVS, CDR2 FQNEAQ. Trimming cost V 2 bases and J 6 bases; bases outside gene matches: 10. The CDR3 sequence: CASSLRGPGLSNEQFF. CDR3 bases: TGTGCCAGCAGCTTAAGGGGACCGGGACTAAGCAATGAGCAGTTCTTC.